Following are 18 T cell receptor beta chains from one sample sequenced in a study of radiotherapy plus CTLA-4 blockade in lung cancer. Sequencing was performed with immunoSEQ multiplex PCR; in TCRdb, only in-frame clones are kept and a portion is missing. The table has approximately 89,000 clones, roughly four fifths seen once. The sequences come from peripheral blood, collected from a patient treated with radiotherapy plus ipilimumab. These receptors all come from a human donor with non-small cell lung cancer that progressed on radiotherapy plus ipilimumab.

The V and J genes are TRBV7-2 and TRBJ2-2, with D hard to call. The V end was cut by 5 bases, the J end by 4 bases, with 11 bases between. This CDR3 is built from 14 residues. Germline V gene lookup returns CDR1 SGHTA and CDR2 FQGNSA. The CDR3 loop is CASSVGEITGELFF. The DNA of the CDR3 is TGTGCCAGCAGCGTCGGAGAAATCACCGGGGAGCTGTTTTTT.

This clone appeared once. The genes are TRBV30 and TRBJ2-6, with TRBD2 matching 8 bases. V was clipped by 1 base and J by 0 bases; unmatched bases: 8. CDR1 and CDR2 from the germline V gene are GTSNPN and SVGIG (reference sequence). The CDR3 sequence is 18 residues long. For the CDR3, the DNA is TGTGCCTGGAGTGGGGGGCTAGCGGGCGACTCTGGGGCCAACGTCCTGACTTTC. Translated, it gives CAWSGGLAGDSGANVLTF.

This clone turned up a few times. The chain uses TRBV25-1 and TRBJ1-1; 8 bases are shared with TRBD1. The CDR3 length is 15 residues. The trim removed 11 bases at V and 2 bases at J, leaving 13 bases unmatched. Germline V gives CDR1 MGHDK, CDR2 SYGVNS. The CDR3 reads CASADRGLHNTEAFF. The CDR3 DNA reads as TGTGCCTCGGCCGACAGGGGTCTTCACAACACTGAAGCTTTCTTT.

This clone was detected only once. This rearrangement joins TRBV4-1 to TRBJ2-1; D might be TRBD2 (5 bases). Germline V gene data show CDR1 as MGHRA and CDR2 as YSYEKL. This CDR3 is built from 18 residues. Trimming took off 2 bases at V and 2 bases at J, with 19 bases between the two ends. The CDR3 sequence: CASSQSPVLALAYNEQFF. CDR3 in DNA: TGCGCCAGCAGCCAATCCCCCGTCCTAGCTCTGGCCTACAATGAGCAGTTCTTC.

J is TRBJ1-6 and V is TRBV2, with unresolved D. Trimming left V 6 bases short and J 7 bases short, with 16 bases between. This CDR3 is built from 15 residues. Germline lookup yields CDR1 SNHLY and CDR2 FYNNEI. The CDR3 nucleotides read TGTGCCAGCAGGGCCTCAGACACGCTCAATTCACCCCTCCACTTT. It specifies CASRASDTLNSPLHF.

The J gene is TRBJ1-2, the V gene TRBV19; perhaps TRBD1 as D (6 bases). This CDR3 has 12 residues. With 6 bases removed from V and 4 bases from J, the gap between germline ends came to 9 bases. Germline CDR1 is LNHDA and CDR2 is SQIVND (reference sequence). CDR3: CASRQGRYGYTF. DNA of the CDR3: TGTGCCAGTAGACAGGGACGCTATGGCTACACCTTC.

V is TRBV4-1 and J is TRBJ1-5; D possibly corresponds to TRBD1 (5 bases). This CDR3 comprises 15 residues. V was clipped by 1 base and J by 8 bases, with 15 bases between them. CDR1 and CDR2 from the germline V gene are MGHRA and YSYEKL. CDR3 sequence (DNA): TGCGCCAGCAGCCAAGGAAGGGGCGGGGGGGAGCCCCAGCATTTT. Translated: CASSQGRGGGEPQHF.

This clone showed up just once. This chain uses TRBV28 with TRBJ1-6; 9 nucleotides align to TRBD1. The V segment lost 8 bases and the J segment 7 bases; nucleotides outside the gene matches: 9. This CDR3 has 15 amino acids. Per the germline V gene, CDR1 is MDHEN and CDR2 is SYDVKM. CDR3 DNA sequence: TGTGCCAGCCATACACCCGGGACAGGGAATTCACCCCTCCACTTT. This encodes CASHTPGTGNSPLHF.

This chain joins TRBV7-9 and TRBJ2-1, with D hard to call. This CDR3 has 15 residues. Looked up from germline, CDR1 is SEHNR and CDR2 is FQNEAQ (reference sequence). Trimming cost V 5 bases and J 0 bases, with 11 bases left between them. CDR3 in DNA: TGTGCCAGCAGCCCACGGGCAGGCTCCTACAATGAGCAGTTCTTC. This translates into CASSPRAGSYNEQFF.

The CDR3 DNA sequence: TGTGCCAGCAGTGACGGGGACGTCACCGGGGAGCTGTTTTTT. As protein: CASSDGDVTGELFF. This chain connects TRBV6-4 to TRBJ2-2; TRBD1 or TRBD2 may be the D gene (5 bases each). Trimming shortened V by 2 bases and J by 4 bases, and 8 bases separated the two germline ends. The length of the CDR3 is 14 residues. The germline gives CDR1 MRHNA, CDR2 SNTAGT.

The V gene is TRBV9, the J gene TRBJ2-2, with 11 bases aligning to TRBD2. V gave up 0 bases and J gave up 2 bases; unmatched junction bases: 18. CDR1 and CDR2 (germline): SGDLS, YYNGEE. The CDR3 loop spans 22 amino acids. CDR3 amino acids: CASSVDPRRLAGGPYNTGELFF. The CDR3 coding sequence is TGTGCCAGCAGCGTAGACCCCCGAAGGCTAGCGGGGGGACCGTACAACACCGGGGAGCTGTTTTTT.

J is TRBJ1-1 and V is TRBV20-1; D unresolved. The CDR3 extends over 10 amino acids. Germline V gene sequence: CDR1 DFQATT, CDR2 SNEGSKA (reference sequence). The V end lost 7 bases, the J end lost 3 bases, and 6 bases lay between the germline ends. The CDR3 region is CSGSHTEAFF. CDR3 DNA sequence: TGCAGTGGCTCCCACACTGAAGCTTTCTTT.

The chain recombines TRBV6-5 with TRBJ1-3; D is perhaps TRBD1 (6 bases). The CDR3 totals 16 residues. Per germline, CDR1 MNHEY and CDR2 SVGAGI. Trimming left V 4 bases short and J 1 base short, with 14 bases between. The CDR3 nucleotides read TGTGCCAGCAGTTTTACAGGGAAAACGTCTGGAAACACCATATATTTT. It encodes CASSFTGKTSGNTIYF.

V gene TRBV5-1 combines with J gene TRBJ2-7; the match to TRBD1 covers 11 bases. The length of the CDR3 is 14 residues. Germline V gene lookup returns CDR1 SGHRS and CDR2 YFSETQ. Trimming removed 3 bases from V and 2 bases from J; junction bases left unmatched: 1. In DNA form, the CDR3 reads TGCGCCAGCAGCTGGGGACAGGGGGCCTACGAGCAGTACTTC. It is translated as CASSWGQGAYEQYF.

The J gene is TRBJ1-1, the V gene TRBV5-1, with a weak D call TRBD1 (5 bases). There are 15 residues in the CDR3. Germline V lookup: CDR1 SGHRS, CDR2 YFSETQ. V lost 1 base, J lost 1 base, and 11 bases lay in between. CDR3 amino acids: CASSLIGTRNTEAFF. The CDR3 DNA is TGCGCCAGCAGCTTGATCGGGACCCGGAACACTGAAGCTTTCTTT.

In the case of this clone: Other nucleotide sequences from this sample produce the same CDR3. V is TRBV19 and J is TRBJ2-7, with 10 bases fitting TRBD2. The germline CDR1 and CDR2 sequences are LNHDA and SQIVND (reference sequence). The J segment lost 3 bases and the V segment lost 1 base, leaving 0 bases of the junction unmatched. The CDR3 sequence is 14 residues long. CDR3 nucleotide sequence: TGTGCCAGTAGTATAGCTAGCGGGGGCTACGAGCAGTACTTC. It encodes CASSIASGGYEQYF.

CDR3: CASSPASQLYTF. Here the CDR3 DNA reads TGTGCCAGCAGTCCCGCCAGCCAACTGTACACCTTC. The chain links TRBV7-9 to TRBJ1-2; no clear D gene. This CDR3 is built from 12 residues. Germline V gene data show CDR1 as SEHNR and CDR2 as FQNEAQ (reference sequence). V gave up 6 bases and J gave up 11 bases, with 16 bases separating them.

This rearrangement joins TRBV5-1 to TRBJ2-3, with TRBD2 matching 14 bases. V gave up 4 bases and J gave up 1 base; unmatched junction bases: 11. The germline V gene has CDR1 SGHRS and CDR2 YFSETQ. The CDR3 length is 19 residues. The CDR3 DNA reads TGCGCCAGCAGCCCGGGACTAGCGGGAGCCACACGGCGCACAGATACGCAGTATTTT. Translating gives CASSPGLAGATRRTDTQYF.